This T cell receptor beta chain emerged from a study of beta chain features in type 1 diabetes. Study-level points and caveats: Moderate but significant shortening of TCRB CDR3s was recorded in all four CD4+ subsets from Type 1 diabetes patients.

Reverse transcribing all isolated RNA meant expressed TCRB transcripts were sequenced. Sequencing used immunoSEQ multiplex PCR; TCRdb keeps in-frame clones, though not all of them. The sample consists of roughly 330,000 clones, about 13% of them appearing once. The germline CDR1 and CDR2 sequences are MNHEY and SVGAGI. The length of the CDR3 is 13 residues. Deletions cut 5 bases from V and 1 base from J, with 8 bases between. With regard to this clone: Its antigen is unidentified.

The source of this sequence is a young woman with type 1 diabetes. This chain uses TRBV6-5 with TRBJ1-1; maybe TRBD1 (6 bases). The sequencing input was naive CD4+ T cells from blood. The CDR3 nucleotides are TGTGCCAGCAGTCGAGGGGGGAACACTGAAGCTTTCTTT. The encoded protein is CASSRGGNTEAFF.